This T cell receptor (beta chain) appears in the sequencing data of a study of T-cell memory formation after mild COVID-19. On the study more broadly: Largely donor-specific TCR clusters were found.

Study results and limitations: The main location of contracting CD4+ clones was CM and EM, and that of contracting CD8+ clones was EMRA. Pre-infection memory held some responding clones, suggesting pre-existing cross-reactive T cells responded.

As concerns this clonotype: Its matching antigen is unknown.

5'RACE with constant-segment primers yielded barcoded, UMI-tagged TCR alpha and TCR beta cDNA libraries. Each CDR3 protein is one row after TCRdb ran MiXCR on the 5' RACE reads. The sample yields 110,000 or so distinct CDR3 sequences, 20% to 25% seen once. V lost 1 base to trimming and J lost 6 bases, with 26 bases between them. From germline, CDR1 is SGHTA and CDR2 FQGTGA. This CDR3 comprises 19 residues. The clonotype was recovered from a man between 18 and 35 years old who had mild COVID-19 (a few samples of this study predate the infection). Cell type and time point are not known. Sequencing was done on a sample of PBMCs or a T cell subset sorted from them (not recorded which). This chain uses TRBV7-3 with TRBJ2-3; a weak D match, TRBD2 (6 bases). In DNA form, the CDR3 reads TGTGCCAGCAGCTTAAGGGGCAGAGCGGGTGGGCTTGGTTTTGATACGCAGTATTTT. It yields the protein CASSLRGRAGGLGFDTQYF. The full variable domain, completed using reference TRBV7-3 and TRBJ2-3, is GAGVSQTPSNKVTEKGKYVELRCDPISGHTALYWYRQSLGQGPEFLIYFQGTGAADDSGLPNDRFFAVRPEGSVSTLKIQRTERGDSAVYLCASSLRGRAGGLGFDTQYFGPGTRLTVL.